This entry lists 21 T cell receptor beta chains sequenced from one sample in a study of cytomegalovirus exposure and HLA in healthy donors. PCR involved 60 Vbeta and 13 Jbeta primers. Repertoires were generated with immunoSEQ multiplex PCR, while TCRdb's copy carries only in-frame clones and drops some. The table shows some 180,000 clones, with around 83% occurring only once. The sequencing input was PBMCs. The receptors derive from a man aged 30 to 39 in good health and CMV-seropositive.

This chain joins TRBV7-2 and TRBJ1-3; the D gene is possibly TRBD1 (6 bases). Trimming took off 2 bases at V and 4 bases at J, with 12 bases between the two ends. The CDR3 covers 15 residues. Germline V lookup: CDR1 SGHTA, CDR2 FQGNSA. Here the CDR3 reads CASSLQQGPGNTIYF. For the CDR3, the DNA is TGTGCCAGCAGCTTACAACAGGGCCCCGGAAACACCATATATTTT.

J is TRBJ2-1 and V is TRBV4-3; weak D call: TRBD2 (6 bases). This CDR3 region has 15 residues. The germline V gene encodes CDR1 LGHNA and CDR2 YSLEER. Trimming cost V 3 bases and J 7 bases, with 16 bases left between them. The CDR3 DNA is TGCGCCAGCAGCCACCTTAGCGGAGTAGGGAATGAGCAGTTCTTC. Its translation is CASSHLSGVGNEQFF.

V is TRBV5-1 and J is TRBJ2-7; D gene unclear. The CDR3 totals 15 residues. The V gene lost 0 bases and the J gene lost 0 bases, with 10 bases spanning the gap. CDR1 and CDR2 (germline): SGHRS, YFSETQ. The CDR3 region is CASSLVPGDSYEQYF. The DNA of the CDR3 is TGCGCCAGCAGCTTGGTCCCGGGTGACTCCTACGAGCAGTACTTC.

The chain links TRBV6-5 to TRBJ2-5; D might be TRBD1 (6 bases). V lost 2 bases and J lost 1, with 14 bases in between. The CDR3 runs to 16 residues. Germline V gene sequence: CDR1 MNHEY, CDR2 SVGAGI. CDR3 sequence: CASSYHGQSRQETQYF. The CDR3, as DNA: TGTGCCAGCAGTTACCACGGACAGAGCCGCCAAGAGACCCAGTACTTC.

A few counts support this clone. The V call is TRBV28, the J call TRBJ2-7; no definite D call. Germline V gene data show CDR1 as MDHEN and CDR2 as SYDVKM. V gave up 6 bases and J gave up 0 bases, with 15 bases separating them. The CDR3 extends over 15 amino acids. DNA for the CDR3: TGTGCCAGCAGCCTACGGATCCGAGGCTCCTACGAGCAGTACTTC. It translates to CASSLRIRGSYEQYF.

The rearrangement uses TRBV9 and TRBJ2-2, with TRBD1 as a possible D gene (6 bases). There are 13 residues in the CDR3. Trimming shortened V by 3 bases and J by 8 bases, and 11 bases separated the two germline ends. Germline CDR1 reads SGDLS; CDR2 reads YYNGEE. The CDR3 nucleotides are TGTGCCAGCAGCGAGGACAGCCTGGGGGAGCTGTTTTTT. It yields the protein CASSEDSLGELFF.

This clone appeared a single time. The chain employs TRBV5-4 and TRBJ2-3; D ambiguous. Germline V gene lookup returns CDR1 SGHNT and CDR2 YYREEE (reference sequence). The CDR3 spans 10 residues. V lost 10 bases and J 1 base, leaving 4 bases between the germline ends. CDR3 sequence (DNA): TGTGCCCTCGGCACAGATACGCAGTATTTT. Translated: CALGTDTQYF.

The V gene is TRBV21-1, the J gene TRBJ2-1; the table calls TRBD2, which could not be checked here. TRBV21-1 is a known pseudogene. The CDR3 has 16 residues. The CDR3 region is CASSKEAAAGADEQFF. For the CDR3, the DNA is TGTGCCAGCAGCAAAGAGGCGGCGGCGGGAGCTGATGAGCAGTTCTTC.

This chain connects TRBV7-2 to TRBJ1-2; D is unclear. There are 13 residues in the CDR3. In germline, CDR1 is SGHTA, CDR2 FQGNSA. The V end was cut by 5 bases, the J end by 4 bases, with 11 bases between. The CDR3 sequence: CASSPREFYGYTF. The CDR3 nucleotides read TGTGCCAGCAGCCCACGGGAGTTCTATGGCTACACCTTC. Complete variable domain (other parts from reference TRBV7-2 and TRBJ1-2): GAGVSQSPSNKVTEKGKDVELRCDPISGHTALYWYRQSLGQGLEFLIYFQGNSAPDKSGLPSDRFSAERTGGSVSTLTIQRTQQEDSAVYLCASSPREFYGYTFGSGTRLTVV.

This chain joins TRBV2 and TRBJ2-7, with 7 bases lining up with TRBD2. Germline CDR1 and CDR2: SNHLY and FYNNEI. Germline trimming cut 4 bases from V and 6 bases from J; bases unmatched to any gene: 6. This CDR3 has 13 residues. CDR3 loop: CASSVAGAGEQYV. The CDR3 region has the DNA TGTGCCAGCAGTGTCGCGGGAGCAGGCGAGCAGTACGTC.

The genes are TRBV7-8 and TRBJ2-5, with a tentative D call TRBD2 (5 bases). The length of the CDR3 is 17 residues. CDR1 and CDR2 from the germline V gene are SGHVS and FQNEAQ. The V and J ends lost 5 bases and 0 bases respectively, with 19 bases between them. CDR3 in amino acids: CASSLEEGNGYQETQYF. The CDR3 nucleotides are TGTGCCAGCAGCCTCGAAGAGGGCAATGGGTACCAAGAGACCCAGTACTTC. Supplemented by reference TRBV7-8 and TRBJ2-5, the full variable domain reads GAGVSQSPRYKVAKRGQDVALRCDPISGHVSLFWYQQALGQGPEFLTYFQNEAQLDKSGLPSDRFFAERPEGSVSTLKIQRTQQEDSAVYLCASSLEEGNGYQETQYFGPGTRLLVL.

This clone was detected once. The chain carries TRBV11-3 and TRBJ2-1; a possible D gene is TRBD2 (5 bases). Between the trimmed V and J ends, which lost 1 base and 2 bases, there was a span of 9 bases. Per the germline V gene, CDR1 is SGHNT and CDR2 is YENEEA. The CDR3 contains 15 residues. As DNA, the CDR3 is TGTGCCAGCAGCTTAGGGGAGCTCCCCTACAATGAGCAGTTCTTC. It specifies CASSLGELPYNEQFF.

The gene calls are TRBV7-2 and TRBJ2-5; 11 bases agree with TRBD2. Germline loops: CDR1 SGHTA, CDR2 FQGNSA. This CDR3 is built from 17 residues. V was pared by 2 bases and J by 5 bases, with 10 bases of the junction left unmatched. The CDR3: CASSLSGTSGGAETQYF. CDR3 nucleotides: TGTGCCAGCAGCTTATCCGGGACTAGCGGAGGGGCGGAGACCCAGTACTTC.

V usage is TRBV5-8 and J usage is TRBJ2-1; 9 positions match TRBD2. The length of the CDR3 is 16 residues. The germline CDR1 and CDR2 sequences are SGHTS and YDEGEE. The V segment lost 0 bases and the J segment 9 bases; nucleotides outside the gene matches: 10. The CDR3 spells CASSLGQLAGSAEQFF. DNA for the CDR3: TGTGCCAGCAGCTTGGGGCAGCTAGCGGGATCGGCTGAGCAGTTCTTC.

Only one count was recorded for this clone. The J gene is TRBJ1-1, the V gene TRBV19, with unresolved D. The CDR3 spans 13 residues. V lost 1 base to trimming and J lost 5 bases, with 8 bases between them. CDR1 LNHDA and CDR2 SQIVND come from the germline V gene (reference sequence). The CDR3 here is CASSIVGSTEAFF. The DNA of the CDR3 is TGTGCCAGTAGTATAGTGGGGAGTACTGAAGCTTTCTTT. The variable domain in full, completed from reference TRBV19 and TRBJ1-1, reads DGGITQSPKYLFRKEGQNVTLSCEQNLNHDAMYWYRQDPGQGLRLIYYSQIVNDFQKGDIAEGYSVSREKKESFPLTVTSAQKNPTAFYLCASSIVGSTEAFFGQGTRLTVV.

This chain uses TRBV19 with TRBJ1-5, with D possibly matching TRBD1 (6 bases). Trimming took 1 base from V and 8 from J, leaving 15 bases between them. In germline, CDR1 is LNHDA, CDR2 SQIVND (reference sequence). The CDR3 runs to 15 residues. The CDR3 nucleotides are TGTGCCAGTAGTATAGGGGGGCGGGGGATGGAGCCCCAGCATTTT. Residues: CASSIGGRGMEPQHF.

This chain links TRBV7-2 with TRBJ2-3; 7 bases agree with TRBD2. In germline, CDR1 is SGHTA, CDR2 FQGNSA. With 3 bases clipped from V and 7 bases from J, the junction kept 19 bases outside the gene matches. CDR3 length equals 18 residues. CDR3 residues: CASSFPFNGSGFLNTQYF. CDR3 bases: TGTGCCAGCAGCTTTCCTTTTAACGGTAGCGGGTTCTTAAATACGCAGTATTTT.

The chain combines TRBV6-6 with TRBJ2-1; 7 bases match TRBD2. Germline CDR1 is MNHNY and CDR2 is SVGAGI (reference sequence). Trimming removed 6 bases from V and 4 bases from J; junction bases left unmatched: 9. The length of the CDR3 is 15 residues. CDR3 nucleotides: TGTGCCAGCAGGTCTAGCGGAGGACGGTACAATGAGCAGTTCTTC. Translation gives CASRSSGGRYNEQFF.

V is TRBV18 and J is TRBJ1-1, with D possibly matching TRBD1 (6 bases). Germline CDR1 reads KGHSH; CDR2 reads LQKENI. V gave up 0 bases and J gave up 3 bases, with 20 bases separating them. The CDR3 loop spans 18 amino acids. CDR3 sequence: CASSPPGAGGKTDTEAFF. The DNA of the CDR3 is TGTGCCAGCTCACCACCGGGTGCGGGGGGCAAAACGGACACTGAAGCTTTCTTT.

The J gene is TRBJ2-1, the V gene TRBV12-5; 8 bases fit TRBD2. V lost 7 bases to trimming and J lost 2 bases; unmatched junction nucleotides: 13. The length of the CDR3 is 17 residues. Germline V gene lookup returns CDR1 LGHNT and CDR2 FRNRAP. CDR3 nucleotide sequence: TGTGCTAGTGCCCAGACGCATCGGGAGGGCCCCTACAATGAGCAGTTCTTC. Translation gives CASAQTHREGPYNEQFF.

The chain recombines TRBV18 with TRBJ1-1; the D gene is possibly TRBD1 (5 bases). This CDR3 is 14 amino acids long. Trimming shortened V by 2 bases and J by 3 bases, and 10 bases separated the two germline ends. Germline V lookup: CDR1 KGHSH, CDR2 LQKENI. The CDR3 DNA follows: TGTGCCAGCTCACCAACTTGGGGGGACACTGAAGCTTTCTTT. As protein: CASSPTWGDTEAFF.